A selection of T cell receptor beta chains follows, all from one sample in a study of early T cells in non-severe SARS-CoV-2 infection. TCRdb recomputed calls from the 5' RACE reads with MiXCR, one row per CDR3 protein. The sample comprises 90,000 to 130,000 distinct CDR3 sequences, around 13% of which are singletons, and 3% to 4.5% rests with the top ten. The material was whole blood, obtained at baseline. These receptors all come from an adult who was a healthcare worker with PCR-confirmed SARS-CoV-2 infection or an uninfected control (not recorded which). Each CDR3 is given with its conserved first and last residue. D genes are given only for firm matches. A clone size is listed for some rows: how often the clone was seen (once, few, many), or a class if it is expanded.

CDR3,DNA,D,V,size,length,J
CASSSPQGLYGYTF,TGTGCCAGCAGTTCCCCACAGGGGTTGTATGGCTACACCTTC,TRBD1,TRBV6-5,few,14,TRBJ1-2
CASSPGASGMQDEQFF,TGTGCCAGCAGCCCCGGGGCTAGCGGAATGCAGGATGAGCAGTTCTTC,TRBD2,TRBV7-9,few,16,TRBJ2-1
CASSGADRTYTGELFF,TGTGCCAGCAGCGGGGCGGACAGGACTTACACCGGGGAGCTGTTTTTT,TRBD1,TRBV7-9,few,16,TRBJ2-2
CASSHRQGGLEAFF,TGTGCCAGCAGCCATCGACAGGGGGGACTTGAAGCTTTCTTT,TRBD1,TRBV4-2,few,14,TRBJ1-1
CASSVIGGTNTGELFF,TGTGCCAGCAGCGTAATAGGCGGGACGAACACCGGGGAGCTGTTTTTT,NA,TRBV9,NA,16,TRBJ2-2
CASSLMSNTEAFF,TGTGCCAGCAGCTTAATGTCGAACACTGAAGCTTTCTTT,NA,TRBV7-3,many,13,TRBJ1-1
CASSKRQGTQYF,TGTGCCAGCAGCAAAAGGCAGGGTACGCAGTATTTT,NA,TRBV2,NA,12,TRBJ2-3
CASSEIKGLRRTDTQYF,TGTGCCAGCAGTGAAATTAAGGGGCTACGACGCACAGATACGCAGTATTTT,NA,TRBV6-1,few,17,TRBJ2-3
CSARDLGQYTDTQYF,TGCAGTGCTAGAGATCTAGGCCAGTACACAGATACGCAGTATTTT,NA,TRBV20-1,many,15,TRBJ2-3
CASTGTGGLAGGYYEQYF,TGTGCCAGCACTGGGACAGGTGGACTAGCGGGAGGATACTACGAGCAGTACTTC,TRBD2,TRBV5-6,NA,18,TRBJ2-7